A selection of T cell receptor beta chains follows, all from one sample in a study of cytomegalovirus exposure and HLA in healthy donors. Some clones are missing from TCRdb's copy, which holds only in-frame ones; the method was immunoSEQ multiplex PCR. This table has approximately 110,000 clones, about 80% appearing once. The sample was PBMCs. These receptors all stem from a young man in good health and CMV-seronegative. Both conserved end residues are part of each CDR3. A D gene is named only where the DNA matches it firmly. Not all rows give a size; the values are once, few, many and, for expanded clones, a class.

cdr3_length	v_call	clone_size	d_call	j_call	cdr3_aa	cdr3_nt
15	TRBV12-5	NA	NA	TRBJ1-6	CASGSGSSYNSPLHF	TGTGCTAGTGGTTCGGGGAGCTCCTATAATTCACCCCTCCACTTT
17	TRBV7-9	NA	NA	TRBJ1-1	CASSSRSGGQGNTEAFF	TGTGCCAGCAGCTCCCGTTCGGGGGGGCAAGGGAACACTGAAGCTTTCTTT
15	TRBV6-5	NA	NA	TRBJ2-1	CASSYVISAYNEQFF	TGTGCCAGCAGTTATGTCATAAGCGCCTACAATGAGCAGTTCTTC
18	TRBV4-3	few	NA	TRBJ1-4	CASSQLRETSNINEKLFF	TGCGCCAGCAGCCAACTTCGGGAAACCTCGAACATTAATGAAAAACTGTTTTTT
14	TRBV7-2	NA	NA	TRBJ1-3	CASSLDRQGNTIYF	TGTGCCAGCAGCTTAGACCGACAGGGAAACACCATATATTTT
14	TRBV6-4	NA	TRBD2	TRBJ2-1	CASSDHGTIGEQFF	TGTGCCAGCAGTGATCACGGGACTATAGGGGAGCAGTTCTTC
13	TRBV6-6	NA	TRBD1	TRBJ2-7	CASSGTGLYEQYF	TGTGCCAGCAGCGGGACAGGGCTCTACGAGCAGTACTTC
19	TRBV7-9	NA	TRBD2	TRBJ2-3	CASSLRGGLPLSPTDTQYF	TGTGCCAGCAGCTTACGGGGGGGCCTTCCTCTGTCCCCGACAGATACGCAGTATTTT
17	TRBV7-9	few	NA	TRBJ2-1	CASSEPFRYSIHNEQFF	TGTGCCAGCAGCGAACCCTTTCGCTATTCTATCCACAATGAGCAGTTCTTC
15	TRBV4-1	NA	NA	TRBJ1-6	CASSQDRGYNSPLHF	TGCGCCAGCAGCCAAGATAGGGGGTATAATTCACCCCTCCACTTT
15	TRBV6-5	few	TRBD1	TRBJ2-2	CASKGTGASAGELFF	TGTGCCAGCAAGGGGACAGGGGCAAGTGCCGGGGAGCTGTTTTTT
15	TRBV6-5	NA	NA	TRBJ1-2	CASLRSGASSYGYTF	TGTGCCAGCCTTAGGTCCGGAGCGAGTAGTTATGGCTACACCTTC
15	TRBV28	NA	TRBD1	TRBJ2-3	CASSSEGQGTDTQYF	TGTGCCAGCAGTTCGGAAGGACAGGGGACAGATACGCAGTATTTT
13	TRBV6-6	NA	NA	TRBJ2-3	CASSGLATDTQYF	TGTGCCAGCAGCGGACTGGCCACAGATACGCAGTATTTT
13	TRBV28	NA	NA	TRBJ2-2	CASQGTNTGELFF	TGTGCCAGTCAGGGGACGAACACCGGGGAGCTGTTTTTT
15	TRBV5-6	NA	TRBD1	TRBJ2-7	CASSHWGTGTYEQYF	TGTGCCAGCAGCCATTGGGGGACAGGGACCTACGAGCAGTACTTC
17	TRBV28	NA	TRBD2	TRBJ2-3	CASSWGGLVGSADTQYF	TGTGCCAGCAGTTGGGGGGGACTAGTGGGGTCGGCAGATACGCAGTATTTT
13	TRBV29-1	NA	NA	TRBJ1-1	CSVGKLENTEAFF	TGCAGCGTTGGCAAGCTAGAGAACACTGAAGCTTTCTTT
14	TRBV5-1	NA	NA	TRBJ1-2	CASSLGGANYGYTF	TGCGCCAGCAGCTTGGGTGGAGCTAACTATGGCTACACCTTC
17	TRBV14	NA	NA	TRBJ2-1	CASSQELNYQTHGEQFF	TGTGCCAGCAGCCAAGAGTTGAACTATCAAACGCATGGTGAGCAGTTCTTC
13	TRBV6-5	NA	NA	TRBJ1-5	CASRGSKDQPQHF	TGTGCCAGCAGGGGCAGTAAGGATCAGCCCCAGCATTTT
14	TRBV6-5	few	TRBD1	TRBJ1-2	CASSYRQGYYGYTF	TGTGCCAGCAGTTACCGACAGGGGTACTATGGCTACACCTTC
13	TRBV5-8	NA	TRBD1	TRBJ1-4	CASAMGQGSSPSF	TGTGCCAGCGCCATGGGACAGGGCTCCAGCCCTTCTTTT
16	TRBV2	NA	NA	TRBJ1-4	CASSVLGLLESEKLFF	TGTGCCAGCAGTGTTCTGGGACTGCTGGAGAGTGAAAAACTGTTTTTT
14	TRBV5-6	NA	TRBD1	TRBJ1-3	CASSAGQGRNTIYF	TGTGCCAGCAGCGCGGGACAGGGGAGAAACACCATATATTTT
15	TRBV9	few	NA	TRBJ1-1	CASSVVQGVNTEAFF	TGTGCCAGCAGCGTAGTTCAAGGGGTGAACACTGAAGCTTTCTTT
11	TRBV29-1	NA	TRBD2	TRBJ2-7	CSASGAYEQYF	TGCAGCGCTAGCGGGGCCTACGAGCAGTACTTC
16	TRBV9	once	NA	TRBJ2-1	CASSVAPSRGPNEQFF	TGTGCCAGCAGCGTAGCTCCCTCCAGGGGTCCCAATGAGCAGTTCTTC
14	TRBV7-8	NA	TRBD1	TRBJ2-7	CASSLEGQSYEQYF	TGTGCCAGCAGCTTAGAGGGACAGAGCTACGAGCAGTACTTC
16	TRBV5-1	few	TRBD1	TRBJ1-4	CASSFDRGAANEKLFF	TGCGCCAGCAGTTTCGACAGGGGAGCGGCTAATGAAAAACTGTTTTTT
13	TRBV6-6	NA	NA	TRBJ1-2	CASRSSDSYGYTF	TGTGCCAGCAGGTCTTCGGACAGCTATGGCTACACCTTC
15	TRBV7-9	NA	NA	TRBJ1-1	CASSLAGGGDTEAFF	TGTGCCAGCAGCTTAGCCGGGGGTGGGGACACTGAAGCTTTCTTT
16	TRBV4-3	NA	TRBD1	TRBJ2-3	CASSQDRTGGSDTQYF	TGCGCCAGCAGCCAAGACCGGACAGGGGGCTCAGATACGCAGTATTTT
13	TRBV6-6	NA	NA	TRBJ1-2	CASSYGTESGYTF	TGTGCCAGCAGTTACGGGACTGAGAGTGGCTACACCTTC
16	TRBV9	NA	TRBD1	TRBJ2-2	CASSVWTGANTGELFF	TGTGCCAGCAGCGTATGGACAGGAGCGAACACCGGGGAGCTGTTTTTT
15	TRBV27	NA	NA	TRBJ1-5	CASSLSRTVHQPQHF	TGTGCCAGCAGTTTATCGAGGACAGTGCATCAGCCCCAGCATTTT
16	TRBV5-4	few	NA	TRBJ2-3	CASSLGADLSTDTQYF	TGTGCCAGCAGCTTGGGAGCGGACCTCAGCACAGATACGCAGTATTTT
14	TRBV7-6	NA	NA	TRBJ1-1	CASSLGAGFTEAFF	TGTGCCAGCAGCTTAGGAGCAGGGTTCACTGAAGCTTTCTTT
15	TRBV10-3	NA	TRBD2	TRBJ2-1	CATAGGPGLRDEQFF	TGTGCCACCGCGGGAGGGCCAGGTCTGAGGGATGAGCAGTTCTTC
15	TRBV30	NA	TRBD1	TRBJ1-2	CAWSPKSGQNYGYTF	TGTGCCTGGAGTCCGAAGTCGGGACAGAACTATGGCTACACCTTC
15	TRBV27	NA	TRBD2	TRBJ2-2	CASSSSGGPTGELFF	TGTGCCAGCAGCTCTAGCGGGGGGCCCACCGGGGAGCTGTTTTTT
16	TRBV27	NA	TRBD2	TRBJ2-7	CASSFQGAGGSYEQYF	TGTGCCAGCAGTTTCCAAGGGGCGGGGGGCTCCTACGAGCAGTACTTC
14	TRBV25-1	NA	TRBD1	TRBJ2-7	CASSNRGLPYEQYF	TGTGCCAGCAGTAACAGGGGGCTACCTTACGAGCAGTACTTC
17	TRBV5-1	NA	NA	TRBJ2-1	CASSPRRDFVSYNEQFF	TGCGCCAGCAGCCCCCGACGGGACTTCGTCTCCTACAATGAGCAGTTCTTC
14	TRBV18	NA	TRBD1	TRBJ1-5	CASSETGSNQPQHF	TGTGCCAGCTCCGAGACAGGGAGCAATCAGCCCCAGCATTTT
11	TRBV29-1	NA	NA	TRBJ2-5	CSVEFAETQYF	TGCAGCGTTGAGTTTGCGGAGACCCAGTACTTC
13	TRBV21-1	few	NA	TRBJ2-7	CASREREVYEQYF	TGTGCCAGCAGGGAAAGGGAGGTATACGAGCAGTACTTC
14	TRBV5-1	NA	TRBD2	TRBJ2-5	CASSRWGEGETQYF	TGCGCCAGCAGCCGGTGGGGGGAGGGAGAGACCCAGTACTTC
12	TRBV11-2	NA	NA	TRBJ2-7	CASSLVGREQYF	TGTGCCAGCAGTTTAGTGGGCCGCGAGCAGTACTTC
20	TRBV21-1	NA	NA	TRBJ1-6	CARPNADRARAGSYNSPLHF	TGTGCCAGGCCGAACGCGGACAGGGCCCGGGCAGGATCCTATAATTCACCCCTCCACTTT
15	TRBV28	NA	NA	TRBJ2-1	CASSLGEDFYNEQFF	TGTGCCAGCAGTTTAGGCGAGGATTTCTACAATGAGCAGTTCTTC
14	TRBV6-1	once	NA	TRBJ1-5	CASSDNRGNQPQHF	TGTGCCAGCTCTGACAATCGGGGAAATCAGCCCCAGCATTTT
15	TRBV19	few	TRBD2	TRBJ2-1	CASRGLAGGMGEQFF	TGTGCCAGTAGGGGACTAGCGGGGGGGATGGGCGAGCAGTTCTTC